This TCR beta chain was recovered during a study of early T cells in non-severe SARS-CoV-2 infection. The overall study: Sequencing of bulk RNA from unsorted whole blood was done, without chain pairing.

Researchers attached unique molecular identifiers to individual cDNA molecules. TCRdb used MiXCR to reprocess the 5' RACE reads, holding one entry per CDR3 protein. Of 45,000 to 50,000 distinct CDR3 sequences in the sample, about 6.5% were seen once. The CDR3 has 14 amino acids. Trimming took 7 bases from V and 0 from J, leaving 10 bases between them. Ten or more counts support this clonotype. This rearrangement joins TRBV12-3 or TRBV12-4 to TRBJ1-3; D is unresolved. The TCR originated in an adult who was a healthcare worker with PCR-confirmed SARS-CoV-2 infection or an uninfected control (not recorded which). Here the sequenced sample was whole blood, taken at baseline. CDR3: CASNDINSGNTIYF. CDR3 DNA: TGTGCCAGCAACGACATCAACTCTGGAAACACCATATATTTT.